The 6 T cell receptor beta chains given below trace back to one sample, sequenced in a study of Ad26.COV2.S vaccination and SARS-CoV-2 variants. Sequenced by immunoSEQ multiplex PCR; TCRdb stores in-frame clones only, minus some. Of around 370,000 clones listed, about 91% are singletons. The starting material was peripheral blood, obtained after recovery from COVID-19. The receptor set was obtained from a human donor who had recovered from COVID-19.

Here the CDR3 reads CASRPRQGTHYGYTF. CDR3 nucleotides: TGTGCCAGCAGACCACGCCAGGGGACTCACTATGGCTACACCTTC. V is TRBV6-5 and J is TRBJ1-2, with TRBD1 as a possible D gene (6 bases). Germline CDR1 and CDR2: MNHEY and SVGAGI. The CDR3 totals 15 residues. The germline V and J ends were trimmed by 6 bases and 3 bases, with 17 bases remaining between them.

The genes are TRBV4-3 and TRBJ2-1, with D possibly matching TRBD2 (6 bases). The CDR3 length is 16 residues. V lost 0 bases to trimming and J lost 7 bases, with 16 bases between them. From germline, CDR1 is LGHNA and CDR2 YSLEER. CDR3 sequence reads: CASSQDLRLGRNEQFF. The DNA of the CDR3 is TGCGCCAGCAGCCAAGATCTGAGGCTTGGGAGGAATGAGCAGTTCTTC.

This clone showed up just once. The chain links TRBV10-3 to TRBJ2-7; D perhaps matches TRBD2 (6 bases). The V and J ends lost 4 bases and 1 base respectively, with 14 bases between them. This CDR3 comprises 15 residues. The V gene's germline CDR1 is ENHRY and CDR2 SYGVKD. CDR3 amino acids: CAISVGGAPSYEQYF. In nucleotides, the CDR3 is TGTGCCATCAGTGTCGGCGGGGCGCCATCCTACGAGCAGTACTTC.

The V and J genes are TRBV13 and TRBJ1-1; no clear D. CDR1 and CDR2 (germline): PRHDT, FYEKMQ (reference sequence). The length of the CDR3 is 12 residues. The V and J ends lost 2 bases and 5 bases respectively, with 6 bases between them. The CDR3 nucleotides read TGTGCCAGCAGCTTATGGGAGACTGAAGCTTTCTTT. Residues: CASSLWETEAFF.

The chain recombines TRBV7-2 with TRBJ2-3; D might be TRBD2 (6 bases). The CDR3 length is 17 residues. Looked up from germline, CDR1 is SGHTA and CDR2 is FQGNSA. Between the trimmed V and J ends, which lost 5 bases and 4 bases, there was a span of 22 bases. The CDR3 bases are TGTGCCAGCAGCCAACTAGCTACCTCCTCGGGAGCAGATACGCAGTATTTT. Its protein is CASSQLATSSGADTQYF.

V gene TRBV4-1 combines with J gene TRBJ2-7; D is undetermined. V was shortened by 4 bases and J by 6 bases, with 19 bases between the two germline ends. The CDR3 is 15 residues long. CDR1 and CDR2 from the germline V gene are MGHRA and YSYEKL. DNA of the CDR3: TGCGCCAGCAGCCTTCTCAAGGGCCCGTATTTCGAGCAGTACTTC. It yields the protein CASSLLKGPYFEQYF.